Presented here are 22 T cell receptor beta chains from one specimen sequenced in a study of T cell responses to AZD1222 COVID-19 vaccine. Sequencing was performed with immunoSEQ multiplex PCR; in TCRdb, only in-frame clones are kept and a portion is missing. The repertoire holds about 180,000 clones, with 90% to 95% as singletons. This sample comprised peripheral blood, obtained 28 days after the second dose of the MenACWY control vaccine. The receptors come from an adult who received the MenACWY meningococcal vaccine as a control.

The V call is TRBV6-2 or TRBV6-3, the J call TRBJ1-1, with D possibly matching TRBD1 (5 bases). CDR1 MNHEY and CDR2 SVGEGT come from the germline V gene. V lost 1 base to trimming and J lost 8 bases, with 23 bases between them. This CDR3 contains 17 residues. The CDR3 reads CASSYWGSRGDRLEAFF. CDR3 nucleotides: TGTGCCAGCAGTTACTGGGGCAGCCGGGGCGATAGGCTCGAAGCTTTCTTT.

The chain carries TRBV6-5 and TRBJ2-3; D might be TRBD1 or TRBD2, each matching 5 bases. The CDR3 has 14 residues. CDR1 MNHEY and CDR2 SVGAGI come from the germline V gene. V gave up 0 bases and J gave up 6 bases, with 10 bases separating them. The CDR3 nucleotides read TGTGCCAGCAGTTACTCGAGGGGTGGGGATACGCAGTATTTT. Translated, it gives CASSYSRGGDTQYF.

The chain carries TRBV5-4 and TRBJ1-3; D call uncertain. Trimming took off 2 bases at V and 1 base at J, with 16 bases between the two ends. The CDR3 has 17 amino acids. Germline V gene lookup returns CDR1 SGHNT and CDR2 YYREEE (reference sequence). Here the CDR3 DNA reads TGTGCCAGCAGCTTAAACGGTGGCCTGGGTTCTGGAAACACCATATATTTT. Residues: CASSLNGGLGSGNTIYF.

The chain employs TRBV9 and TRBJ2-5; weak D call: TRBD2 (5 bases). This CDR3 contains 15 residues. V lost 0 bases to trimming and J lost 5 bases, with 14 bases between them. The V gene's germline CDR1 is SGDLS and CDR2 YYNGEE. The CDR3 here is CASSVGVGRIETQYF. In DNA form, the CDR3 reads TGTGCCAGCAGCGTAGGAGTAGGGAGAATCGAGACCCAGTACTTC.

The rearrangement links TRBV12-3 or TRBV12-4 to TRBJ1-1, with D hard to call. V was clipped by 7 bases and J by 0 bases, with 6 bases between them. The CDR3 covers 12 residues. CDR3 in amino acids: CASTGMNTEAFF. The CDR3 region has the DNA TGTGCCAGCACCGGAATGAACACTGAAGCTTTCTTT.

This clone was found once. The chain is built from TRBV11-1 and TRBJ1-2; D uncertain. CDR3 length equals 15 residues. V dropped 2 bases and J dropped 0 bases, with 10 bases sitting between them. Germline V CDR1 and CDR2: SGHAT, FQDESV (reference sequence). CDR3: CASSLNSVTNYGYTF. The CDR3 coding sequence is TGTGCCAGCAGCTTAAACAGCGTTACTAACTATGGCTACACCTTC.

The chain recombines TRBV10-3 with TRBJ1-1, with D perhaps TRBD1 (5 bases). The CDR3 extends over 14 amino acids. Germline CDR1 ENHRY, CDR2 SYGVKD. Trimming left V 3 bases short and J 7 bases short, with 15 bases between. Written as DNA, the CDR3 is TGTGCCATCAGTGATGGGGGGTCAGGAGGTGAAGCTTTCTTT. Translated: CAISDGGSGGEAFF.

The rearrangement links TRBV6-5 to TRBJ1-2; D is uncertain. Between the trimmed V and J ends, which lost 0 bases and 8 bases, there was a span of 13 bases. CDR3 length equals 14 residues. Germline V gene lookup returns CDR1 MNHEY and CDR2 SVGAGI. The DNA for the CDR3 is TGTGCCAGCAGTTACTCAGAGGTCCCGTACGGCTACACCTTC. Encoded protein: CASSYSEVPYGYTF.

The chain recombines TRBV3-1 (or the pseudogene TRBV3-2) with TRBJ1-2; no definite D call. Trimming took 1 base from V and 4 from J, leaving 10 bases between them. The germline CDR1 and CDR2 sequences are LGHDT and YNNKEL (reference sequence). The CDR3 contains 14 residues. The CDR3, as DNA: TGTGCCAGCAGCCAAGGAACAGCCGGCTATGGCTACACCTTC. Translating gives CASSQGTAGYGYTF.

This rearrangement joins TRBV19 to TRBJ2-3; 9 bases agree with TRBD1. Germline V lookup: CDR1 LNHDA, CDR2 SQIVND (reference sequence). V lost 9 bases, J lost 7 bases, and 17 bases stayed unmatched. The CDR3 loop spans 16 amino acids. CDR3 protein: CASTPPRDRVDHTQYF. The CDR3, as DNA: TGTGCCAGCACCCCGCCCCGGGACAGGGTCGATCATACGCAGTATTTT.

The rearrangement links TRBV28 to TRBJ1-5; D remains unclear. Trimming pared 3 bases from V and 5 bases from J, leaving 11 bases between. The CDR3 contains 14 residues. CDR1 and CDR2 from the germline V gene are MDHEN and SYDVKM. This chain's CDR3 is CASSFESSYQPQHF. The DNA for the CDR3 is TGTGCCAGCAGTTTTGAGTCCTCCTATCAGCCCCAGCATTTT.

Notes on this clone: The same CDR3 is also encoded by other DNA sequences in this sample. The chain carries TRBV12-3 or TRBV12-4 and TRBJ1-2, with D perhaps matching TRBD1 (5 bases). The CDR3 consists of 12 residues. The V gene lost 5 bases and the J gene lost 3 bases, with 7 bases spanning the gap. The CDR3: CASSPGHYGYTF. The CDR3 DNA follows: TGTGCCAGCAGTCCAGGGCACTATGGCTACACCTTC.

This clone was detected only a few times. The J gene is TRBJ2-2, the V gene TRBV5-4; the match to TRBD1 covers 8 bases. Germline CDR1 SGHNT, CDR2 YYREEE (reference sequence). The CDR3 loop spans 15 amino acids. V was pared by 4 bases and J by 4 bases, with 6 bases of the junction left unmatched. The CDR3 reads CASSLHQGATGELFF. Written as DNA, the CDR3 is TGTGCCAGCAGCCTCCACCAGGGGGCCACCGGGGAGCTGTTTTTT.

J is TRBJ2-2 and V is TRBV11-2, with D tentatively TRBD2 (6 bases). Trimming left V 1 base short and J 7 bases short, with 10 bases between. The germline gives CDR1 SGHAT, CDR2 FQNNGV. CDR3 length equals 14 residues. The CDR3 loop reads CASSLVRGYGELFF. In nucleotides, the CDR3 is TGTGCCAGCAGCTTAGTCCGGGGGTACGGGGAGCTGTTTTTT.

The chain uses TRBV6-5 and TRBJ1-1; D gene uncertain. The germline V gene has CDR1 MNHEY and CDR2 SVGAGI. V shed 5 bases and J shed 4 bases, with 14 bases lying between them. The CDR3 sequence is 14 residues long. The CDR3 bases are TGTGCCAGCAGTCTTACCGTAGGAGGCACTGAAGCTTTCTTT. Its protein is CASSLTVGGTEAFF.

The chain recombines TRBV3-1 (or the pseudogene TRBV3-2) with TRBJ2-3; tentative D call: TRBD1 (5 bases). V was cut by 4 bases and J by 6 bases, with 5 bases left in between. The CDR3 is made up of 11 amino acids. Looked up from germline, CDR1 is LGHDT and CDR2 is YNNKEL (reference sequence). CDR3 sequence reads: CASSRQDTQYF. CDR3 sequence (DNA): TGTGCCAGCAGCCGACAGGATACGCAGTATTTT.

This clone has just one count. The V and J genes are TRBV10-1 and TRBJ1-5, with unresolved D. CDR1 and CDR2 (germline): WNHNN, SYGVQD (reference sequence). Trimming pared 4 bases from V and 7 bases from J, leaving 11 bases between. There are 13 residues in the CDR3. The CDR3 DNA sequence: TGCGCCAGCAGTGTTGGGGAACGACAGCCCCAGCATTTT. This encodes CASSVGERQPQHF.

The chain links TRBV24-1 to TRBJ2-1; D remains ambiguous. Per the germline V gene, CDR1 is KGHDR and CDR2 is SFDVKD. Trimming left V 7 bases short and J 3 bases short, with 9 bases between. The CDR3 is made up of 13 amino acids. Here the CDR3 DNA reads TGTGCCACCAGCGACGGAGACTACAATGAGCAGTTCTTC. Its translation is CATSDGDYNEQFF.

This clone appeared a single time. The rearrangement joins TRBV6-6 to TRBJ2-3; 10 bases are a match to TRBD2. The CDR3 loop spans 20 amino acids. Germline CDR1 and CDR2: MNHNY and SVGAGI (reference sequence). V shed 5 bases, J shed 8 bases, and the junction held 25 bases outside the gene matches. The CDR3 bases are TGTGCCAGCAGTCGATCCCGGTCCGGGGAGCGGGGGGGCCTGTTAGGTACGCAGTATTTT. Translation: CASSRSRSGERGGLLGTQYF.

The chain joins TRBV3-1 (or the pseudogene TRBV3-2) to TRBJ2-2; no clear D gene. This CDR3 region has 15 residues. The germline V gene has CDR1 LGHDT and CDR2 YNNKEL (reference sequence). The germline V and J ends were trimmed by 6 bases and 0 bases, with 11 bases remaining between them. CDR3 region: CASSIRVSNTGELFF. For the CDR3, the DNA is TGTGCCAGCAGTATTCGAGTGTCGAACACCGGGGAGCTGTTTTTT.

The chain links TRBV4-2 to TRBJ2-7; D is unclear. This CDR3 is built from 14 residues. Germline values: CDR1 LGHNA, CDR2 YNFKEQ. The V end was cut by 0 bases, the J end by 0 bases, with 6 bases between. The CDR3 bases are TGTGCCAGCAGCCAAGACGCCCTCTCCTACGAGCAGTACTTC. Translation: CASSQDALSYEQYF.

This clone was counted a single time. CDR3 amino acids: CASRPYARDTEAFF. DNA of the CDR3: TGTGCCAGCAGACCATACGCGAGAGACACTGAAGCTTTCTTT. The chain combines TRBV7-2 with TRBJ1-1; D is ambiguous. Trimming took 6 bases from V and 3 from J, leaving 14 bases between them. The CDR3 consists of 14 residues. Germline CDR1 reads SGHTA; CDR2 reads FQGNSA.